Included here is one T cell receptor (beta chain) sequence, with context. Antigen specificity is unknown. The data are from a study of cytomegalovirus exposure and HLA in healthy donors. Notes on the study in general: Among TCR sequences, most were rare, though some public TCRs appeared in many donors. A list of around 150 TCR beta chains associated with cytomegalovirus was given.

Donors were drawn from the approximately 110-subject validation cohort, separate from the roughly 670-subject first cohort. In germline, CDR1 is SNHLY, CDR2 FYNNEI. The CDR3 extends over 13 amino acids. V was cut by 8 bases and J by 1 base, with 10 bases left in between. Assay: immunoSEQ multiplex PCR; the TCRdb copy retains only in-frame clones and omits some. The sample records 150,000 to 180,000 clones, 65% to 90% being singletons. This chain joins TRBV2 and TRBJ2-3; TRBD2 might be the D (5 bases). Sequenced input: PBMCs. This TCR was sampled from a man between 18 and 35 years old in good health and CMV-seropositive. CDR3 region: CASSLGGTDTQYF. In DNA form, the CDR3 reads TGTGCCAGCTCTCTCGGGGGCACAGATACGCAGTATTTT.